What follows describes a single T cell receptor (beta chain). Its target antigen remains unknown. No base-level quality is on record; no much larger clone is a single base apart. The record originates from a study of blood T cell repertoires in COVID-19 (dated by TCRdb to the early 2020s). Notes on the research overall: Samples covering the acute and convalescent phases of COVID-19 were provided by collaborators in the United States, Italy and Spain. Samples came from the ongoing ImmuneRACE study (first 160 participants) plus 1,254 subjects from 6 global collaborators. Nearly every sample came with metadata listing a de-identified subject ID, COVID-19 status, age in years and sex. The repertoires were released in a freely available public database meant as a resource for research on the immune response to SARS-CoV-2. Where available, HLA class I and class II types were obtained from metadata supplied by the sample provider rather than from assay-based typing. Deeply sampled blood TCRbeta repertoires from subjects exposed to, actively infected with, or recovered from COVID-19 were included in the dataset. The prospective study material was composed of cDNA or gDNA derived from T cells, B-cell-depleted T cells, or PBMCs. Here is what the overall study found, with its caveats: How much clinical and demographic metadata was included differed by source and by participant, and the metadata was provided uncurated.

Whole blood was collected in K2EDTA tubes by collaborating institutions according to the institutions' own protocols. For TCRbeta analysis, collaborator samples were shipped as frozen whole blood, as isolated PBMCs, or as DNA extracted from either sample type. TCRbeta CDR3 regions were amplified from genomic DNA using the immunoSEQ Assay, a bias-controlled multiplex PCR. On the authors' methods: The number of nucleated cells in each sample was estimated from the amplification of reference gene primers within the assay. Sequence reads were collapsed and filtered to measure the absolute abundance of every unique TCRbeta CDR3 rearrangement. Productive Simpson clonality was computed per sample as the square root of Simpson's diversity index over productive rearrangements. TCRdb re-hosts the immuneACCESS table, in-frame sequences only. Its copies lack some clones; in the studies checked, an unresolved V gene accounts for under half of them, and the cause for the rest is not known. V and J calls and clone size are as listed in that table; D and trimming were resolved from the DNA. This sample lists more than 95,000 clones; 90% were detected once. The biggest ten clones account for roughly 1.9% of the sample.

CDR1 and CDR2 (SGHDT, YYEEEE) derive from the germline V gene. Taken from cysteine to phenylalanine, the CDR3 has 15 residues. Just the 45-base CDR3 DNA is kept, in frame starting at base 1. V is cut back by 1 base and J by 6 bases, with 6 bases in the junction unmatched. The sample comprised peripheral blood. The sequence was obtained from a human donor with active COVID-19. The donor label of this sample is uncertain. The chain is encoded by TRBV5-6 joined to TRBJ2-1, with 8 central nucleotides matching TRBD1. At the DNA level, the sequence is TGTGCCAGCAGCTTGCAGGGGGCATTGACCAATGAGCAGTTCTTC. Translated, it reads CASSLQGALTNEQFF.